The 8 T cell receptor beta chains reported below all come from one sample, sequenced in a study of blood T cell repertoires in COVID-19. Profiled with immunoSEQ multiplex PCR; TCRdb holds only in-frame clones, not every one. The table records approximately 210,000 clones, around 87% of them present only once. The sequenced sample was PBMCs or T cells enriched from blood (not recorded which). These TCRs come from a man aged 30-40 years in a cohort exposed to, infected with or recovered from COVID-19 (not recorded which).

The chain is built from TRBV24-1 and TRBJ2-1; no clear D gene. This CDR3 is 11 amino acids long. Germline V gene lookup returns CDR1 KGHDR and CDR2 SFDVKD. The ends were cut back, 6 bases at V and 8 bases at J, with 7 bases in the middle. The chain's CDR3 is CATSRVDEQFF. The CDR3 region has the DNA TGTGCCACCAGTCGGGTCGATGAGCAGTTCTTC.

In its sample, this clone was seen a few times. The J gene is TRBJ2-1, the V gene TRBV7-9; 15 bases align to TRBD2. The germline V gene has CDR1 SEHNR and CDR2 FQNEAQ (reference sequence). V gave up 7 bases and J gave up 4 bases; unmatched junction bases: 5. This CDR3 is built from 16 residues. The DNA for the CDR3 is TGTGCCAGCACAGGACTAGCGGGAGGGTTATACAATGAGCAGTTCTTC. This translates into CASTGLAGGLYNEQFF.

This clone was seen only once. This chain uses TRBV5-1 with TRBJ2-1; no firm D call. Germline V lookup: CDR1 SGHRS, CDR2 YFSETQ. This CDR3 contains 13 residues. Trimming removed 5 bases from V and 3 bases from J, with 9 bases in between. Here the CDR3 DNA reads TGCGCCAGCAGGCTCAGCGACTACAATGAGCAGTTCTTC. Translation: CASRLSDYNEQFF.

The chain recombines TRBV2 with TRBJ2-7, with D possibly matching TRBD1 (7 bases). Trimming removed 10 bases at V and 4 bases at J, with 17 bases between. CDR1 and CDR2 (germline): SNHLY, FYNNEI. This CDR3 has 13 residues. CDR3 nucleotides: TGTGCCACCTTGCGGGACAGACAATACGAGCAGTACTTC. Protein sequence: CATLRDRQYEQYF.

V usage is TRBV28 and J usage is TRBJ2-1; TRBD1 aligns across 8 bases. The CDR3 contains 16 residues. In germline, CDR1 is MDHEN, CDR2 SYDVKM. V trimming: 6 bases; J trimming: 4 bases; junction bases outside the gene matches: 11. DNA for the CDR3: TGTGCCAGCAGCCCAGTTCCAGGGGGCAGTTACAATGAGCAGTTCTTC. Translating it yields CASSPVPGGSYNEQFF.

This clone was recorded a few times. The CDR3 does not close with the conserved phenylalanine or tryptophan, likely indicating a read error. Because the CDR3's place on the DNA is in doubt, the DNA is left out and the CDR3 is given as listed by TCRdb. V gene TRBV20-1 combines with J gene TRBJ2-3; no DNA check was done on the table's D call, TRBD2. The germline gives CDR1 DFQATT, CDR2 SNEGSKA (reference sequence). A total of 11 residues make up the CDR3, ends included. The CDR3 sequence is CSASLGGRLYL.

This chain links TRBV5-1 with TRBJ2-5; weak D call: TRBD2 (6 bases). Germline V gene sequence: CDR1 SGHRS, CDR2 YFSETQ. With 4 bases removed from V and 7 bases from J, the gap between germline ends came to 11 bases. This CDR3 comprises 12 residues. CDR3 protein: CASSRELGTQYF. The DNA of the CDR3 is TGCGCCAGCAGCCGGGAGCTCGGGACCCAGTACTTC.

On this clone: The same CDR3 can be traced to other DNA sequences in this sample. The rearrangement joins TRBV27 to TRBJ1-1; tentative D call: TRBD1 (6 bases). From germline, CDR1 is MNHEY and CDR2 SMNVEV (reference sequence). V dropped 3 bases and J dropped 1 base, with 6 bases sitting between them. The CDR3 sequence is 13 residues long. CDR3 region: CASSLGANTEAFF. The CDR3 coding sequence is TGTGCCAGCAGTTTGGGGGCGAACACTGAAGCTTTCTTT.